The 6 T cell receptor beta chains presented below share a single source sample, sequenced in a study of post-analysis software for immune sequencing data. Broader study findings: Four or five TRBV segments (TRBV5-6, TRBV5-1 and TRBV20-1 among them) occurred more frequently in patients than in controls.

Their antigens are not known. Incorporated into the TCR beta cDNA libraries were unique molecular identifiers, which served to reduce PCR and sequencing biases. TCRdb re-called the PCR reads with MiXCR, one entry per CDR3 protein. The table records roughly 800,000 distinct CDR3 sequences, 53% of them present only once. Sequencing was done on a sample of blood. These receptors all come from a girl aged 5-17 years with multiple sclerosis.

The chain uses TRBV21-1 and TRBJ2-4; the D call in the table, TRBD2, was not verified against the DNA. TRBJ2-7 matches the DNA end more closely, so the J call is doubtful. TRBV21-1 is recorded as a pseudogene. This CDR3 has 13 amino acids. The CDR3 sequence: CASSKWTSYEQYF. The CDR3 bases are TGTGCCAGCAGCAAGTGGACCAGCTACGAGCAGTACTTC.

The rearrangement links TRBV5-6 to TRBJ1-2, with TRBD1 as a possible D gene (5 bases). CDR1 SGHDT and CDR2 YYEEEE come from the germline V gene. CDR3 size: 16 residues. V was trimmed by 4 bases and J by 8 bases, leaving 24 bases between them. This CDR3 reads CASSHGVWGRGRGYTF. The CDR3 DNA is TGTGCCAGCAGCCACGGTGTGTGGGGACGGGGTCGAGGCTACACCTTC.

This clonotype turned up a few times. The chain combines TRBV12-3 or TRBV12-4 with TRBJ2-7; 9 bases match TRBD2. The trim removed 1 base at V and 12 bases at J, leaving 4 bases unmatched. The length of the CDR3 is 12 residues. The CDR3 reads CASSLGLAGTYF. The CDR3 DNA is TGTGCCAGCAGTTTAGGGCTAGCGGGGACGTACTTC.

The CDR3 sequence is CASSPLSGGSSNYGYTF. The CDR3 coding sequence is TGTGCCAGCTCACCATTGTCAGGGGGATCGTCTAACTATGGCTACACCTTC. J is TRBJ1-2 and V is TRBV18, with TRBD1 identical over 7 bases. This CDR3 contains 17 residues. The V gene's germline CDR1 is KGHSH and CDR2 LQKENI. V gave up 2 bases and J gave up 0 bases; unmatched junction bases: 9. The variable domain in full, with the rest retrieved from reference TRBV18 and TRBJ1-2, is NAGVMQNPRHLVRRRGQEARLRCSPMKGHSHVYWYRQLPEEGLKFMVYLQKENIIDESGMPKERFSAEFPKEGPSILRIQQVVRGDSAAYFCASSPLSGGSSNYGYTFGSGTRLTVV.

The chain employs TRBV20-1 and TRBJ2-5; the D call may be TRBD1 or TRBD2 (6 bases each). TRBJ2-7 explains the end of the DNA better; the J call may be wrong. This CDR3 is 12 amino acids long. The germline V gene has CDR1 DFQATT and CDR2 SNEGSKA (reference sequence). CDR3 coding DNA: TGCAGTGCTGGGGGGCTAGCCTACGAGCAGTACTTC. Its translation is CSAGGLAYEQYF.

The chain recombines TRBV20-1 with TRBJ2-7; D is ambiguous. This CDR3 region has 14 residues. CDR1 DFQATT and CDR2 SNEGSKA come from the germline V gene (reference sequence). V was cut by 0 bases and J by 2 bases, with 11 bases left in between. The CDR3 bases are TGCAGTGCTAGAGATCGCGGCTTTCCCTACGAGCAGTACTTC. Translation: CSARDRGFPYEQYF.